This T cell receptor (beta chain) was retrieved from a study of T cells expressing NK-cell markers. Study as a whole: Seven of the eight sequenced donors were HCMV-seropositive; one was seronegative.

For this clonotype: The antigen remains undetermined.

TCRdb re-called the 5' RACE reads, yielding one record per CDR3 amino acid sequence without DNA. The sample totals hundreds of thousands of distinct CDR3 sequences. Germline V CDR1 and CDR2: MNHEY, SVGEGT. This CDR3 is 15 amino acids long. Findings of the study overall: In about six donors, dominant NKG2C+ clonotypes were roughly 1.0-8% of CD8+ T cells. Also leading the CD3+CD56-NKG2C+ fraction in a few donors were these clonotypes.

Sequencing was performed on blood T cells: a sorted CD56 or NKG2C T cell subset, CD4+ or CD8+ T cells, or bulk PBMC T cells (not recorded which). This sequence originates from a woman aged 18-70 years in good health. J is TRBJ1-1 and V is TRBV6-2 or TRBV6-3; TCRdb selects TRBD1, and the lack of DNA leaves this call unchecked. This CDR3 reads CASSYASPGYTEAFF.